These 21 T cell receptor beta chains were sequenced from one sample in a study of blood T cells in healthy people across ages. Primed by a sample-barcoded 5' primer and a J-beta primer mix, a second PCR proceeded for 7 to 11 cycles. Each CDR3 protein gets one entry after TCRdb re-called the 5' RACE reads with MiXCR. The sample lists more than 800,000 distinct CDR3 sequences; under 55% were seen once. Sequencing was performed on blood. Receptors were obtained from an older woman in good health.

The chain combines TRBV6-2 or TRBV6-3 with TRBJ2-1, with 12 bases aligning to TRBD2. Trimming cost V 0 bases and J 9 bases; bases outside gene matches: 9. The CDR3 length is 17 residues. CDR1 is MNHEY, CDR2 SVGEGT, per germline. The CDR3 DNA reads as TGTGCCAGCAGTTACTCGAGCGCACTAGCGGGAGGTAGTGAGCAGTTCTTC. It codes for CASSYSSALAGGSEQFF.

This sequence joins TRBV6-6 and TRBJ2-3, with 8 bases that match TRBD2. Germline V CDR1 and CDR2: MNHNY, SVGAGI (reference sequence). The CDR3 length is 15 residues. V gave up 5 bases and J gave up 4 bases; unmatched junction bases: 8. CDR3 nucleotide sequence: TGTGCCAGCAGTCCCAGCGGGAGTGAGGCAGATACGCAGTATTTT. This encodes CASSPSGSEADTQYF.

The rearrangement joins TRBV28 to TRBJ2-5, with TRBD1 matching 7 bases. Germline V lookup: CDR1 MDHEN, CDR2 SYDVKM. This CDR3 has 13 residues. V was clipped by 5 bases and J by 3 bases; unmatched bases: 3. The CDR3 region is CASSGTAKETQYF. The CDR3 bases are TGTGCCAGCAGTGGGACAGCAAAAGAGACCCAGTACTTC. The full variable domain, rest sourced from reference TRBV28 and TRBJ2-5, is DVKVTQSSRYLVKRTGEKVFLECVQDMDHENMFWYRQDPGLGLRLIYFSYDVKMKEKGDIPEGYSVSREKKERFSLILESASTNQTSMYLCASSGTAKETQYFGPGTRLLVL.

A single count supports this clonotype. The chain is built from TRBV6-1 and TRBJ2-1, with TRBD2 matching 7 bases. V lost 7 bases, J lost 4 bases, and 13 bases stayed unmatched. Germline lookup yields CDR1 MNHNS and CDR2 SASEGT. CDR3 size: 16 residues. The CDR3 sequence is CASMRKLGLEYNEQFF. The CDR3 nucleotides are TGTGCCAGCATGAGGAAATTAGGACTAGAGTACAATGAGCAGTTCTTC.

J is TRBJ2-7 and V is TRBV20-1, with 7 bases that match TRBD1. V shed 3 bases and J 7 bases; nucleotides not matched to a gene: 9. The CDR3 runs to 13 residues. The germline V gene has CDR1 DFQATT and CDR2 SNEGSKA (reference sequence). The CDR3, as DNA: TGCAGTGCTAGGGGGCTGACAGGGAAAGAGCAGTACTTC. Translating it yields CSARGLTGKEQYF.

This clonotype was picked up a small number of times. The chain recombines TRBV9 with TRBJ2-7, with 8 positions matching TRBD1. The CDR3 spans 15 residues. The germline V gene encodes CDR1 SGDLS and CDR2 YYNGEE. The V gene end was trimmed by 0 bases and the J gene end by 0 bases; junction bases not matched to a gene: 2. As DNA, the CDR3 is TGTGCCAGCAGCGTAGGGACAGGGAACTCCTACGAGCAGTACTTC. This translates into CASSVGTGNSYEQYF.

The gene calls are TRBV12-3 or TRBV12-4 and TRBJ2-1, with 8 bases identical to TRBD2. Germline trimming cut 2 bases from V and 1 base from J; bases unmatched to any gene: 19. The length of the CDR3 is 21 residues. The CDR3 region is CASSLPHLRAGAHRSYNEQFF. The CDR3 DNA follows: TGTGCCAGCAGTTTACCACATCTAAGAGCGGGAGCTCATAGGTCCTACAATGAGCAGTTCTTC.

The CDR3 DNA is TGTGCCAGCAGCTTATTCGACGGAAACACCGGGGAGCTGTTTTTT. It encodes CASSLFDGNTGELFF. This chain uses TRBV7-3 with TRBJ2-2; the D is unclear. Deletions cut 2 bases from V and 2 bases from J, with 9 bases between. The CDR3 totals 15 residues. CDR1 and CDR2 (germline): SGHTA, FQGTGA.

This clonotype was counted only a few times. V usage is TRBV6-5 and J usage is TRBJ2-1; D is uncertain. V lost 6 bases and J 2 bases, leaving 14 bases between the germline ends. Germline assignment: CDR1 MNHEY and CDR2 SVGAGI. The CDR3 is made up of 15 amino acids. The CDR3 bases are TGTGCCAGCAGCAGTGGACCCCCCACCTACAATGAGCAGTTCTTC. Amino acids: CASSSGPPTYNEQFF.

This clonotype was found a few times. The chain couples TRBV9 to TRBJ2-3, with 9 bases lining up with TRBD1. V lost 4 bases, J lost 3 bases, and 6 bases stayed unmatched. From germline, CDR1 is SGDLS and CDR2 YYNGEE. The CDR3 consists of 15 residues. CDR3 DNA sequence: TGTGCCAGCAGCAGGCTTGACAGGGGGACAGATACGCAGTATTTT. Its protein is CASSRLDRGTDTQYF.

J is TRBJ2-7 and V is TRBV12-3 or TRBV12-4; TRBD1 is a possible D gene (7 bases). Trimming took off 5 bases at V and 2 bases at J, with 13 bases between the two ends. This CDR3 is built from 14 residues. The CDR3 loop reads CASSPTRGPYEQYF. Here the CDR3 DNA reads TGTGCCAGCAGTCCGACTAGGGGGCCCTACGAGCAGTACTTC.

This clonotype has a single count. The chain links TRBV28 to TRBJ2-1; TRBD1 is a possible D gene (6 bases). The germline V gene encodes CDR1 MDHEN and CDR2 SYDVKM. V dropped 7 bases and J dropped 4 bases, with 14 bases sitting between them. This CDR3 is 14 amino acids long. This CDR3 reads CASIPGTFYNEQFF. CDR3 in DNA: TGTGCCAGCATCCCAGGGACATTTTACAATGAGCAGTTCTTC.

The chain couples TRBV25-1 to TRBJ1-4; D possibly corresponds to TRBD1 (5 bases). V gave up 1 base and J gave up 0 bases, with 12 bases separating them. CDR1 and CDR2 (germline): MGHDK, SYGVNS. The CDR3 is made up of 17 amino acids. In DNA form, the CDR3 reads TGTGCCAGCAGTGAATTAGGAGGGGCGGCAACTAATGAAAAACTGTTTTTT. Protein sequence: CASSELGGAATNEKLFF.

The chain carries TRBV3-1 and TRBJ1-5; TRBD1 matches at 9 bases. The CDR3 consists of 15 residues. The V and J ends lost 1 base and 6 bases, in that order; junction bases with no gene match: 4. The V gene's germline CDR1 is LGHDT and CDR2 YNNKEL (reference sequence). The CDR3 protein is CASSQADRGGQPQHF. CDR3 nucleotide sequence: TGTGCCAGCAGCCAAGCGGACAGGGGCGGTCAGCCCCAGCATTTT.

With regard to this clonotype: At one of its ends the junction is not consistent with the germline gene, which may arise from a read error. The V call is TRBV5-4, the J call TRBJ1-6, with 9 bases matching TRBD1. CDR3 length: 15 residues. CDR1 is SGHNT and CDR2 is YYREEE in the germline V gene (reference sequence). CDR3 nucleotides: TGTGCCAGCAGCGGGAGACAGGGGGTGAATTCACCCCCCCACTTT. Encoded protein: CASSGRQGVNSPPHF.

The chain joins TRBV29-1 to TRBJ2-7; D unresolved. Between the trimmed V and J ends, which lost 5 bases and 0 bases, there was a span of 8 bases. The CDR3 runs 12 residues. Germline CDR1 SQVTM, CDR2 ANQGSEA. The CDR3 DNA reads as TGCAGCGTTACAGTCTCCTCCTACGAGCAGTACTTC. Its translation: CSVTVSSYEQYF.

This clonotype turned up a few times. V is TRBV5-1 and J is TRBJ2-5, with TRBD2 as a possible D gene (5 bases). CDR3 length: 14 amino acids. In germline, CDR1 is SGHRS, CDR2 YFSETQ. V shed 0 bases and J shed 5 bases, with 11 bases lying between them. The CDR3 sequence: CASSLASGEETQYF. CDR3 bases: TGCGCCAGCAGCTTGGCTAGTGGGGAGGAGACCCAGTACTTC.

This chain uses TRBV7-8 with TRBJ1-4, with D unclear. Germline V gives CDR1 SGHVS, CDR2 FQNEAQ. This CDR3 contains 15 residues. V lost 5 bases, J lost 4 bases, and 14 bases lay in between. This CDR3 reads CASSPGTYYNEKLFF. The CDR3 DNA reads TGTGCCAGCAGCCCGGGAACGTATTATAATGAAAAACTGTTTTTT.

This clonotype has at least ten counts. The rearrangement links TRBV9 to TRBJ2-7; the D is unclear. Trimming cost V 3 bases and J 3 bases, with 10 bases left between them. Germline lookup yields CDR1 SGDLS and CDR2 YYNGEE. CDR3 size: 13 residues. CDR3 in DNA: TGTGCCAGCAGCGGAAAACTGAGCTACGAGCAGTACTTC. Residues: CASSGKLSYEQYF.

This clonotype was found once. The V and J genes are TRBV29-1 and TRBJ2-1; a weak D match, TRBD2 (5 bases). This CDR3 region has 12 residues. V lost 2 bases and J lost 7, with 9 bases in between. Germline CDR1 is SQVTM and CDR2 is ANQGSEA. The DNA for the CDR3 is TGCAGCGTTGAACCGGGGTCGAATGAGCAGTTCTTC. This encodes CSVEPGSNEQFF.

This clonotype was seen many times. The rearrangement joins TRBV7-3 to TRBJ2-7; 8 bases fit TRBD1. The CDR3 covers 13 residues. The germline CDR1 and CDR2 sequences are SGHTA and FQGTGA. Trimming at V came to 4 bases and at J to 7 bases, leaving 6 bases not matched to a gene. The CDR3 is CASSSGQAREQYF. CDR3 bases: TGTGCCAGCAGCTCGGGACAGGCTAGAGAGCAGTACTTC.